This TCR beta chain comes out of a study of shared clonotypes between healthy human individuals (dated by TCRdb to the early 2020s). Study-wide context: The cohort included three men and two women between 18 and 49 years of age. To estimate repertoire size and how much clonotypes are shared between individuals, the study performed deep sequencing of blood TCR repertoires from a few healthy adults. For each donor, three plates each were used for CD4 naive and CD4 memory, two plates were used for CD8 naive, and one plate was used for CD8 memory. Libraries were prepared and TCR repertoires were sequenced by different laboratories using diverse techniques, in order to increase sequencing depth and limit assay-specific biases. Each donor's leukapheresis produced roughly between about 0.9 and 9.5 billion PBMCs.

TCR CDR3 regions were amplified from genomic DNA by multiplex PCR using the deep immunoSEQ assay. Extracted genomic DNA from each cell subset was spread evenly across all wells of several immunoSEQ 96-well plates, with each plate serving as a replicate. For sorted subsets, around 200 ng genomic DNA, equal to some 28,000 T cell genomes, was loaded into each replicate PCR. Purified libraries were quantified with a Qubit 3.0 fluorometer, sized on a Bioanalyzer 2100, and re-quantified with the KAPA Library Quantification kit. Each immunoSEQ 96-well plate was sequenced on its own single-read 150-cycle Illumina NextSeq 550 flow cell. Under the source paper's analysis protocol: The immunoSEQ output contained only junctional sequences without quality scores, so filtering could not match that applied to full-length reads. Sequences were annotated with PyIR, a Python wrapper for IgBLAST v1.9, and V/J genes and CDR3 were assigned using IMGT germline references. Any read was removed if the V/J assignment was weak (E-value above 1e-6), the CDR3 was missing, or the read contained stop codons, out-of-frame junctions, or ambiguous translated residues. V3J clonotypes were defined as sequences sharing an identical inferred V gene, J gene, and CDR3 amino acid sequence. Percentage overlap between repertoires was calculated by dividing the number of shared unique clonotypes by the size of the smaller repertoire. Three approaches were used to assess repertoire richness: RTK rarefaction, the Chao1 estimator, and Recon v2.1 estimates of unobserved clonotypes. Generation probabilities for all TCRbeta clonotypes obtained by the gDNA method from a handful of donors were computed using OLGA. Imported from immuneACCESS, the table was reduced by TCRdb to in-frame sequences with V and J called. These copies leave out some clones; in studies compared against another copy, an unresolved V gene accounts for under half, and the cause of the remainder is not known. Clone size and the V and J calls come from that table; the DNA yielded D and trimming. The sample table holds about 1.1 million clones, of which around 78% were seen once. The ten biggest clones cover approximately 0.5% of the sample.

The research as a whole found: Sampling was restricted to blood, and TCR repertoires in tissue are likely to differ from TCR repertoires in blood. Naive subsets generally had larger estimated clonotype richness than memory subsets did. Clonotypes shared by all four sorted-subset donors showed higher generation probabilities than non-shared clonotypes. Approximately 5% of naive CD4, around 3.6% of naive CD8, approximately 2% of memory CD4, and about 0.4% of memory CD8 clonotypes were shared across several donors. Based on pairwise subsampling, the degree of clonotype sharing among donors was expected to be affected by sequencing depth. The genetic and exposure-history diversity represented was limited by the small number of donors. Even with the large sequencing depth, rarefaction of the sorted-subset datasets indicated that sequencing was incomplete.

Note on this clone: The antigen it recognizes is unknown. One base away there is no much larger clone; base qualities are not given. The sample has other DNA sequences that encode this CDR3 too.

Healthy HIV-negative adults with no recently reported acute infections or vaccinations were included as donors. Every donor was a Caucasian adult residing in Nashville, Tennessee, USA. CD4+ T cells were enriched by magnetic negative selection; naive cells were then positively selected on CD45RA, and the negative fraction formed the memory subset. After blood collection by leukapheresis, PBMCs were isolated using Ficoll-Histopaque density gradient centrifugation and then cryopreserved in the vapor phase of liquid nitrogen. Analytical flow cytometry was used to check the purity and quantity of each magnetically sorted T cell population. Each sorted fraction had its genomic DNA isolated and then quantified by UV absorbance on a Nanodrop 2000c. V is reduced by 0 bases and J by 2 bases, leaving a spacing of 5 bases between them. The CDR1 and CDR2 encoded by the germline V gene are SGHRS and YFSETQ. The CDR3 runs 14 residues from the cysteine to the phenylalanine. CDR3 DNA is the only sequence kept; it has 42 bases, read in frame from the first base.

The sequencing input was memory CD4+ T cells from PBMCs. The cell subset or site label of this sample denotes: CD45RA-negative fraction. The V and J segments used are TRBV5-1 and TRBJ2-2; too little of a D gene remains to name it. This sequence was found in a young man in good health. Some clones in this sample may be carry-over from other donors' samples. The DNA sequence is as follows: TGCGCCAGCAGCTTGGTGGTCAACACCGGGGAGCTGTTTTTT. This translates into CASSLVVNTGELFF. The CDR3, completed at both ends by the reference TRBV5-1 and TRBJ2-2 genes, gives the full variable domain KAGVTQTPRYLIKTRGQQVTLSCSPISGHRSVSWYQQTPGQGLQFLFEYFSETQRNKGNFPGRFSGRQFSNSRSEMNVSTLELGDSALYLCASSLVVNTGELFFGEGSRLTVL.